These 12 T cell receptor beta chains originate from one sample sequenced in a study of tumor and adjacent non-tumor tissue in lung cancer. The library came from three nested PCR rounds adapted from ARM-PCR protocols. TCRdb itself ran the multiplex PCR reads through MiXCR, one entry per CDR3 protein. The sample contains 200,000 or so distinct CDR3 sequences, 60% to 75% of which appear only once. The template was RNA from unsorted bulk tissue. The sample was lung tumor tissue. The receptor source for this set is a man between 60 and 75 years old with non-small cell lung cancer.

This clonotype came up once. A clone one base away is much larger, so this may be a read error. The rearrangement joins TRBV6-1 to TRBJ2-7; either TRBD1 or TRBD2 may supply D (5 bases each). The CDR3 loop spans 13 amino acids. CDR1 is MNHNS and CDR2 is SASEGT in the germline V gene. Trimming removed 9 bases at V and 4 bases at J, with 16 bases between. The CDR3 is CASGRGREYEQYF. The CDR3 DNA sequence: TGTGCCAGTGGAAGGGGACGGGAATACGAGCAGTACTTC.

In its sample, this clonotype was seen once. One end of the junction does not line up with germline, which may come from a read error. The J gene is TRBJ2-4, the V gene TRBV5-6; perhaps TRBD1 as D (5 bases). Germline values: CDR1 SGHDT, CDR2 YYEEEE. CDR3 length: 12 residues. The CDR3 nucleotides are TGTGCCGACAGCTTGAATAGGGTCGGAGTCGACTTC. Protein: CADSLNRVGVDF.

Worth noting for this clonotype: A junction end diverges from the germline sequence, so it may reflect a read error. The genes are TRBV12-3 or TRBV12-4 and TRBJ1-1; D call uncertain. The length of the CDR3 is 13 residues. CDR3 coding DNA: TGTGCCAGCGGGCGGAGCTTGAACACTGAAGCTTCCTTT. Protein sequence: CASGRSLNTEASF.

The V call is TRBV4-1, the J call TRBJ2-5; the D gene is possibly TRBD1 (5 bases). V shed 6 bases and J shed 2 bases, with 19 bases lying between them. Germline assignment: CDR1 MGHRA and CDR2 YSYEKL. The CDR3 totals 16 residues. Here the CDR3 reads CASRHVGRVIQETQYF. Here the CDR3 DNA reads TGCGCCAGCAGGCATGTGGGCAGGGTTATACAAGAGACCCAGTACTTC.

This clonotype turned up a few times. The rearrangement links TRBV6-2 or TRBV6-3 to TRBJ2-7; TRBD1 or TRBD2 may be the D gene (5 bases each). The ends were cut back, 7 bases at V and 2 bases at J, with 15 bases in the middle. This CDR3 spans 14 amino acids. Looked up from germline, CDR1 is MNHEY and CDR2 is SVGEGT. CDR3 coding DNA: TGTGCCAGCATAAGGGATGGGGGAACCTACGAGCAGTACTTC. As protein: CASIRDGGTYEQYF.

This chain joins TRBV4-1 and TRBJ1-4, with a weak D call TRBD1 (5 bases). Deletions cut 0 bases from V and 6 bases from J, with 14 bases between. This CDR3 is 16 amino acids long. Germline V gene data show CDR1 as MGHRA and CDR2 as YSYEKL. CDR3: CASSQERQLGDEKLFF. The CDR3, as DNA: TGCGCCAGCAGCCAAGAGAGACAGCTCGGGGATGAAAAACTGTTTTTT.

In the case of this clonotype: This may come from a read error, since a much larger clone is one base off. The CDR3 ends on some other residue instead of the conserved phenylalanine or tryptophan, so this is likely a read error. The rearrangement links TRBV20-1 to TRBJ2-1; 8 bases agree with TRBD2. This CDR3 contains 16 residues. The J segment lost 3 bases and the V segment lost 0 bases, leaving 7 bases of the junction unmatched. Germline CDR1 and CDR2: DFQATT and SNEGSKA (reference sequence). Here the CDR3 DNA reads TGCAGTGCTAGAGATTCGAGCGGGAGCAACTACAATGAGCAGTTCTTG. Encoded protein: CSARDSSGSNYNEQFL.

Regarding this clonotype: This may arise from a read error, as a much more abundant clone is one base away. This rearrangement joins TRBV29-1 to TRBJ2-2; no reliable D call. From germline, CDR1 is SQVTM and CDR2 ANQGSEA. This CDR3 has 14 amino acids. The CDR3 nucleotides read TGCATCGTTGATGGGCTAAAAGACCTTCCGGAGCTGTTTTTT. Residues: CIVDGLKDLPELFF.

On this clonotype itself: A junction end diverges from the germline sequence, so it may reflect a read error. The gene calls are TRBV6-5 and TRBJ2-7; 7 nucleotides match TRBD1. Germline CDR1 MNHEY, CDR2 SVGAGI. CDR3 length equals 15 residues. CDR3 DNA sequence: TGTGCCAGCAGTTACTCGGGACAGTGGACCTACGAGCAGTATTTC. Amino acid sequence: CASSYSGQWTYEQYF.

Comments on this clonotype: A read error may produce the germline difference seen at one junction end. The chain combines TRBV20-1 with TRBJ1-1, with 7 bases that match TRBD1. This CDR3 is 14 amino acids long. The V gene's germline CDR1 is DFQATT and CDR2 SNEGSKA (reference sequence). The CDR3 nucleotides read TGCAATGCTAGGGAGGGGGCCATTAACACTGAAGCTTTCTTT. Translating it yields CNAREGAINTEAFF.

This clonotype was seen only a few times. The CDR3 DNA reads as TGTGCCTGGAGTCCCCGCACAGGGGGTTGGACTGAAGCTTTCTTT. Protein: CAWSPRTGGWTEAFF. The chain carries TRBV30 and TRBJ1-1, with 8 bases identical to TRBD1. The CDR3 has 15 amino acids. V gave up 2 bases and J gave up 5 bases; unmatched junction bases: 10. From germline, CDR1 is GTSNPN and CDR2 SVGIG (reference sequence).

As regards this clonotype: This is likely a read error, given that the CDR3 carries no conserved phenylalanine or tryptophan at its end. The chain recombines TRBV12-3 or TRBV12-4 with TRBJ1-6, with 7 bases that match TRBD1. CDR3 size: 13 residues. Losses at the gene ends were 7 bases for V and 11 bases for J; bases not matched to a gene: 8. CDR3 in amino acids: CASMTGRRAPLHY. CDR3 DNA: TGTGCCAGCATGACAGGGAGGAGGGCACCCCTCCACTAT.